This T cell receptor beta chain came from a study of blood T cells in healthy people across ages. Overall study results and limits: Fewer expanded clones and more diversity marked long-lived versus aged donors.

Germline V lookup: CDR1 SGHRS, CDR2 YFSETQ. V lost 3 bases to trimming and J lost 5 bases; unmatched junction nucleotides: 4. This CDR3 contains 13 residues. About this clonotype: No antigen is known for it.

Through a sample-barcoded 5' primer and a J-beta primer mix, a second PCR was run for roughly 6 to 12 cycles. The template-switch adaptor was a 5' adaptor with 12 random nucleotides. It tagged each cDNA molecule. TCRdb analysed the 5' RACE reads with MiXCR anew, one entry per CDR3 protein. This table has about 760,000 distinct CDR3 sequences, roughly 50% appearing once. The sequenced material came from blood. This clonotype originated in a middle-aged man in good health. This chain links TRBV5-1 with TRBJ1-1; 7 bases agree with TRBD1. The CDR3 bases are TGCGCCAGCAGCTCGACAGGGAGGACTGAAGCTTTCTTT. Protein sequence: CASSSTGRTEAFF.